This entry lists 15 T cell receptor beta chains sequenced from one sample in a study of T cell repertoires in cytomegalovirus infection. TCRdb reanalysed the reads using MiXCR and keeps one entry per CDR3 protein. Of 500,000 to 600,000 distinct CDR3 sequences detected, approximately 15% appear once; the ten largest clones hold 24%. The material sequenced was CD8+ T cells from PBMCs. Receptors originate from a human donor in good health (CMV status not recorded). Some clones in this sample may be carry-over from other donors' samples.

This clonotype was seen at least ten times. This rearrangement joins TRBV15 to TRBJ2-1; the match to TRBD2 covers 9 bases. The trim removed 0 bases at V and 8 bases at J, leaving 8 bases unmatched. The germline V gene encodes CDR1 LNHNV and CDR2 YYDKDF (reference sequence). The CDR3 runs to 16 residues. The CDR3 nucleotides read TGTGCCACCAGCAGAGATCAGCGAGCGGGAGGCCATGAGCAGTTCTTC. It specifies CATSRDQRAGGHEQFF.

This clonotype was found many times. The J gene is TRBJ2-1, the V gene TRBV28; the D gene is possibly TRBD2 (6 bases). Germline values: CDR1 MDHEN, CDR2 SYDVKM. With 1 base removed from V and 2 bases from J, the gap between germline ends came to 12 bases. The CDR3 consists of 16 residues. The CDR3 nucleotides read TGTGCCAGCAGTTTATCAGGAGGGATGACCTACAATGAGCAGTTCTTC. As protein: CASSLSGGMTYNEQFF.

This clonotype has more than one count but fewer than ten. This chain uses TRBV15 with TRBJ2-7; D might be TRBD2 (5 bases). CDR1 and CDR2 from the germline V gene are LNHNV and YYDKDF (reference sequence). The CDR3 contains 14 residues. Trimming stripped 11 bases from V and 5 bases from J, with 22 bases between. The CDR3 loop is CAVSGIWGNDEQYF. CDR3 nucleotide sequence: TGTGCCGTGTCGGGAATTTGGGGAAACGACGAGCAGTACTTC.

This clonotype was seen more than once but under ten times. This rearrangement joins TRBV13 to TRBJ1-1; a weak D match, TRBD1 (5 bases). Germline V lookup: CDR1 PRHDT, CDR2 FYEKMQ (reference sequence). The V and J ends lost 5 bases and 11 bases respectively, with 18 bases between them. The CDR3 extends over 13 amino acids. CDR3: CASSLGTGREAFF. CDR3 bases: TGTGCCAGCAGCCTCGGGACCGGACGCGAGGCTTTCTTT.

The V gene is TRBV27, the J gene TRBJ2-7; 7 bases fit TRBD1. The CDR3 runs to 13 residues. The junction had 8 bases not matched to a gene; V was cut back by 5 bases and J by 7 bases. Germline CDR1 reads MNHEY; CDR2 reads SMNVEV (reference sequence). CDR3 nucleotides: TGTGCCAGCAGTACCTTAAGGGGGCATGAGCAGTACTTC. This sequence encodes CASSTLRGHEQYF.

The CDR3 region is CASSLDVGFYNEQFF. The CDR3 DNA follows: TGTGCCAGCAGCTTAGATGTCGGGTTTTACAATGAGCAGTTCTTC. This chain uses TRBV7-2 with TRBJ2-1, with no clear D. Trimming took off 1 base at V and 4 bases at J, with 11 bases between the two ends. The CDR3 is 15 residues long. The germline V gene encodes CDR1 SGHTA and CDR2 FQGNSA.

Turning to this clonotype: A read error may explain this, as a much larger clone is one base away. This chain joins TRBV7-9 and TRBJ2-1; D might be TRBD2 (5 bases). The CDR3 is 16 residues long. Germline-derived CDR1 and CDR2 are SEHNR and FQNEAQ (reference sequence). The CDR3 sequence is CASTPPPADSYNVQFF. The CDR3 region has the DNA TGTGCCAGCACCCCCCCCCCAGCGGACTCCTACAATGTGCAGTTCTTC. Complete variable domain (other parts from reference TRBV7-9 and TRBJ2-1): DTGVSQNPRHKITKRGQNVTFRCDPISEHNRLYWYRQTLGQGPEFLTYFQNEAQLEKSRLLSDRFSAERPKGSFSTLEIQRTEQGDSAMYLCASTPPPADSYNVQFFGPGTRLTVL.

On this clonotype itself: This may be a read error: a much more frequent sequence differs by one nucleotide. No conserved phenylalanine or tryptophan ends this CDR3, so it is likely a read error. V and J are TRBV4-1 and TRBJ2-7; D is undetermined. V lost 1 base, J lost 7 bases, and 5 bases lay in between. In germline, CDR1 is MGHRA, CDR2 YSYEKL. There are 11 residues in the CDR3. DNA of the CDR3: TGCGCCAGCAGCCAAGGGGCAGAGCAGTACTTA. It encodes CASSQGAEQYL.

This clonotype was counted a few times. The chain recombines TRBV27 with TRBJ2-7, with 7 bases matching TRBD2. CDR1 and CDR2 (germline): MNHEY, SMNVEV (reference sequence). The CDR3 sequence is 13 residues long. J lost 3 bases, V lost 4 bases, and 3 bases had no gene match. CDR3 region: CASSSGLYYEQYF. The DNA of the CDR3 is TGTGCCAGCAGTTCGGGACTATACTACGAGCAGTACTTC.

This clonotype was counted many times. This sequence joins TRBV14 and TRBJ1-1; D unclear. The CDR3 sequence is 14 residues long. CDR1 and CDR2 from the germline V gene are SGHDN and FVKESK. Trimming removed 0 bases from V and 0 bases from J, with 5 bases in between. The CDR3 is CASSQDLLNTEAFF. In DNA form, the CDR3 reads TGTGCCAGCAGCCAAGATCTTCTGAACACTGAAGCTTTCTTT.

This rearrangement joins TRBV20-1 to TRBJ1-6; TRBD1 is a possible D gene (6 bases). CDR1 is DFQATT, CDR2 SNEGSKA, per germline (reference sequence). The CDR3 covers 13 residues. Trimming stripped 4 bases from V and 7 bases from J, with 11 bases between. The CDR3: CSATGQLNSPLHF. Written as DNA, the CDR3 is TGCAGTGCTACGGGACAACTAAATTCACCCCTCCACTTT.

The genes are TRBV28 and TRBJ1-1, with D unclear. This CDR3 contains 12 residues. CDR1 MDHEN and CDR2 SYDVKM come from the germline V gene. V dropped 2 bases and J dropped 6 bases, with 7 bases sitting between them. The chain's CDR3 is CASSLQASEAFF. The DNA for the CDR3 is TGTGCCAGCAGTTTACAGGCCTCTGAAGCTTTCTTT.

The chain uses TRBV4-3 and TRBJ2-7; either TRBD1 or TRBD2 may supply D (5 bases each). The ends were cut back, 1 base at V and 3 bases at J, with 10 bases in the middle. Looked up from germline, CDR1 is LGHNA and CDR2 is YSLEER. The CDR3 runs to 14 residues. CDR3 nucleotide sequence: TGCGCCAGCAGCCAAGGGGGGTTATACTACGAGCAGTACTTC. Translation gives CASSQGGLYYEQYF.

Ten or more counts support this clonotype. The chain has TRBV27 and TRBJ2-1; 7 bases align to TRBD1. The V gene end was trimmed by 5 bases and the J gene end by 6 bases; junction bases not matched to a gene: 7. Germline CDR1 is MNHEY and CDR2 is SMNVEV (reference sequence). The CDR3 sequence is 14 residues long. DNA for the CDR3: TGTGCCAGCAGTACTCTGGGACAGATCAATGAGCAGTTCTTC. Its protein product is CASSTLGQINEQFF.

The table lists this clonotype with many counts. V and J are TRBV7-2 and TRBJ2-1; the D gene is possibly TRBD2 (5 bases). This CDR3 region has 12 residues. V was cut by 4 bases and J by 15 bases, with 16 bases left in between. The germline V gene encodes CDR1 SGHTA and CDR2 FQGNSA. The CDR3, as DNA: TGTGCCAGCAGCTACGATTCGACTATGCGGTTCTTC. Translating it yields CASSYDSTMRFF.